This T cell receptor (beta chain) was sequenced during a study of shared clonotypes between healthy human individuals (dated by TCRdb to 2020 to 2022). The study in broad terms: The cohort included a few men and a couple of women between 18 and 49 years of age. Between about 0.8 and 9 billion PBMCs per donor were obtained by leukapheresis. For each donor, CD4 naive and CD4 memory were each given three plates, CD8 naive was given two plates, and CD8 memory was given one plate. To increase sequencing depth and limit assay-specific biases, different laboratories used diverse techniques to prepare libraries and sequence TCR repertoires. The study deeply sequenced blood TCR repertoires of about 5 healthy adults to estimate repertoire size and the extent of clonotype sharing between individuals. The full study reports these points: Incomplete sequencing was indicated by rarefaction of sorted-subset datasets, despite the large sequencing depth. Only blood was sampled, and tissue TCR repertoires likely differ from those in blood. Higher generation probabilities were observed for clonotypes shared by all four sorted-subset donors than for non-shared clonotypes. Across a few donors, about 4.5% of naive CD4, approximately 3.5% of naive CD8, approximately 2.5% of memory CD4, and approximately 0.4% of memory CD8 clonotypes were shared. Pairwise subsampling led to the expectation that sequencing depth would affect the degree of clonotype sharing among donors. Because the study included only a small number of donors, the genetic and exposure-history diversity represented was limited. Naive subsets generally had larger estimated clonotype richness than memory subsets.

The CDR3, cysteine through phenylalanine, is 14 amino acids long. Here the CDR3 DNA is all that survives: 42 bases in frame from base 1. The junction carries 18 bases between V and J, which are trimmed by 5 bases and 10 bases respectively. CDR1 SEHNR and CDR2 FQNEAQ were looked up in the germline V gene (reference sequence). Using the deep immunoSEQ assay, multiplex PCR amplified TCR CDR3 regions from genomic DNA. Extracted genomic DNA from each cell subset was distributed evenly across all wells of several immunoSEQ 96-well plates, and each plate was treated as a replicate. For sorted subsets, each replicate PCR was loaded with about 0.2 ug genomic DNA, equivalent to 30,000 to 35,000 T cell genomes. Purified libraries were measured with a Qubit 3.0 fluorometer, size-checked on a Bioanalyzer 2100, and measured again with the KAPA Library Quantification kit. Each immunoSEQ 96-well plate was sequenced on its own single-read 150-cycle Illumina NextSeq 550 flow cell. On the study's bioinformatics: Because only junctional sequences without quality scores were contained in the immunoSEQ output, filtering matching that applied to full-length reads could not be performed. Sequences were annotated with PyIR, a Python wrapper for IgBLAST v1.9, and V/J genes and CDR3 were assigned using IMGT germline references. Reads were removed for weak V/J assignments (E-value above 1e-6), missing CDR3, stop codons, out-of-frame junctions, or ambiguous translated residues. V3J clonotypes were defined as sequences sharing the same inferred V gene, J gene, and CDR3 amino acid sequence. Percentage overlap between repertoires was calculated by dividing the number of shared unique clonotypes by the size of the smaller repertoire. RTK rarefaction, the Chao1 estimator, and Recon v2.1 estimates of unobserved clonotypes were used to assess repertoire richness. Generation probabilities for all TCRbeta clonotypes obtained by the gDNA method from several donors were computed using OLGA. In TCRdb, the immuneACCESS table is reduced to in-frame sequences with V and J assigned. These tables do not hold every clone; where another copy was compared, an unresolved V gene accounts for under half, and the others remain unexplained. Clone size and the V and J calls come from that table; the DNA yielded D and trimming. The sample table shows about 1 million clones, and about 80% are seen once. The leading ten clones occupy approximately 1.5% of the sample.

As to this clone: No antigen is known for it. Within one base of it there is no much larger clone, and no base qualities were kept.

Healthy HIV-negative adults with no recently reported acute infections or vaccinations were included as donors. All donors were Caucasian adults living in Nashville, Tennessee, USA. CD4+ T cells were enriched through magnetic negative selection, after which naive cells were positively selected on CD45RA and the remaining negative fraction served as the memory subset. Blood was collected by leukapheresis, and PBMCs were isolated by Ficoll-Histopaque density gradient centrifugation and then cryopreserved in liquid nitrogen vapor phase. Analytical flow cytometry was used to check the purity and quantity of each magnetically sorted T cell population. Genomic DNA was isolated from each sorted fraction and quantified by UV absorbance on a Nanodrop 2000c.

The chain uses TRBV7-9 and TRBJ2-1; the D gene identity is not certain. The sequence was obtained from a man younger than 35 in good health. The sequencing sample was made of memory CD4+ T cells sorted from blood. The cell subset or site label for this specimen denotes: CD45RA-negative fraction. The CDR3 protein sequence reads: CASSPHGMLSEQFF. The sequenced DNA: TGTGCCAGCAGCCCCCATGGGATGCTTTCGGAGCAGTTCTTC. The entire variable domain, with the stretches around the CDR3 drawn from the reference TRBV7-9 and TRBJ2-1 proteins, is DTGVSQNPRHKITKRGQNVTFRCDPISEHNRLYWYRQTLGQGPEFLTYFQNEAQLEKSRLLSDRFSAERPKGSFSTLEIQRTEQGDSAMYLCASSPHGMLSEQFFGPGTRLTVL.